The next 10 T cell receptor beta chains were all read from a single sample in a study of Ad26.COV2.S vaccination and SARS-CoV-2 variants. TCRdb keeps only in-frame clones here, not all; method: immunoSEQ multiplex PCR. Of hundreds of thousands of clones in the sample, roughly nine tenths were seen once. Treatment defined: some 19 received Ad26.COV2.S at low or high dose, single or two shots; roughly 5 received placebo; per-sample allocation not given. Specimens were obtained on day 63 following the first vaccine or placebo injection. This specimen consisted of peripheral blood, obtained in a trial of Ad26.COV2.S vaccine versus placebo. The receptors here all came from a person between 18 and 65 years old who received the Ad26.COV2.S COVID-19 vaccine or a placebo.

In nucleotides, the CDR3 is TGTGCCAGCTCACCTTCAGGACAGACATATGGCTACACCTTC. Translated: CASSPSGQTYGYTF. The rearrangement links TRBV18 to TRBJ1-2; tentatively, D is TRBD1 (6 bases). V was cut by 3 bases and J by 5 bases, with 13 bases left in between. Germline-derived CDR1 and CDR2 are KGHSH and LQKENI. CDR3 length: 14 amino acids.

The chain employs TRBV2 and TRBJ1-5; D is undetermined. The V end was cut by 3 bases, the J end by 2 bases, with 8 bases between. The germline CDR1 and CDR2 sequences are SNHLY and FYNNEI. This CDR3 has 14 amino acids. CDR3 sequence: CASSDAWGNQPQHF. CDR3 DNA sequence: TGTGCCAGCAGTGATGCCTGGGGCAATCAGCCCCAGCATTTT.

This clone has just a few counts. The V and J genes are TRBV19 and TRBJ1-5; no clear D gene. V lost 3 bases, J lost 7 bases, and 16 bases lay in between. The germline gives CDR1 LNHDA, CDR2 SQIVND (reference sequence). This CDR3 comprises 15 residues. The CDR3 loop is CASSIGSSLVQPQHF. In DNA form, the CDR3 reads TGTGCCAGTAGTATTGGATCATCCCTAGTGCAGCCCCAGCATTTT.

V is TRBV4-3 and J is TRBJ1-4, with D unresolved. Trimming pared 2 bases from V and 2 bases from J, leaving 15 bases between. Per germline, CDR1 LGHNA and CDR2 YSLEER. This CDR3 comprises 17 residues. The CDR3 nucleotides read TGCGCCAGCAGCCAAAGGAGGGCCCTTGGGACTAATGAAAAACTGTTTTTT. This gives the protein CASSQRRALGTNEKLFF.

This clone was picked up one time. J is TRBJ1-4 and V is TRBV5-6; no firm D call. Trimming took off 0 bases at V and 8 bases at J, with 14 bases between the two ends. CDR1 is SGHDT and CDR2 is YYEEEE in the germline V gene. The CDR3 spans 15 residues. The CDR3 loop is CASSLGLGSWEKLFF. The CDR3 nucleotides read TGTGCCAGCAGCTTGGGTTTGGGGTCGTGGGAAAAACTGTTTTTT.

The chain carries TRBV10-3 and TRBJ1-4; 7 bases match TRBD1. With V trimmed by 0 bases and J by 7 bases, 5 bases remained unmatched. The CDR3 has 15 amino acids. CDR1 is ENHRY, CDR2 SYGVKD, per germline. The CDR3 DNA reads TGTGCCATCAGTGAGTCGAAGGGGGCGGGTGAAAAACTGTTTTTT. It translates to CAISESKGAGEKLFF.

CDR3 in amino acids: CASKESLGTGEKLDSTDTQYF. CDR3 nucleotides: TGTGCCAGCAAGGAGAGCCTTGGGACGGGAGAAAAACTGGATAGCACAGATACGCAGTATTTT. The V and J genes are TRBV13 and TRBJ2-3, with TRBD2 as a possible D gene (6 bases). Germline CDR1 and CDR2: PRHDT and FYEKMQ (reference sequence). V lost 7 bases, J lost 0 bases, and 32 bases lay in between. The CDR3 is 21 residues long.

The chain employs TRBV15 and TRBJ1-2; the D is unclear. CDR1 and CDR2 from the germline V gene are LNHNV and YYDKDF (reference sequence). Trimming took 0 bases from V and 14 from J, leaving 16 bases between them. The CDR3 length is 13 residues. The CDR3 is CATSRDGRERVTF. In DNA, the CDR3 is TGTGCCACCAGCAGAGATGGTCGGGAGAGAGTAACCTTC.

The chain links TRBV5-1 to TRBJ2-3, with TRBD1 identical over 10 bases. The J segment lost 3 bases and the V segment lost 1 base, leaving 5 bases of the junction unmatched. Germline V gene data show CDR1 as SGHRS and CDR2 as YFSETQ. The CDR3 runs 16 residues. CDR3 protein: CASSLIGTGVTDTQYF. The CDR3 DNA is TGCGCCAGCAGCTTGATTGGGACAGGGGTAACAGATACGCAGTATTTT.

The rearrangement joins TRBV6-2 or TRBV6-3 to TRBJ2-2; D unresolved. V was clipped by 8 bases and J by 7 bases, with 8 bases between them. Germline V gives CDR1 MNHEY, CDR2 SVGEGT. This CDR3 is built from 11 residues. The CDR3 loop reads CASVYYGELFF. The DNA for the CDR3 is TGTGCCAGCGTTTACTACGGGGAGCTGTTTTTT.